This T cell receptor (beta chain) was observed in a study of lymphopenia after photon versus proton radiotherapy. Whole-study results and caveats: Survival link was tested only in deceased patients; proton benefit remains a possibility. Proton therapy kept repertoires fairly stable, unlike photons, which gained effector/memory cells.

Clones were read by immunoSEQ multiplex PCR, and TCRdb kept only the in-frame ones, dropping some. The data show 50,000 to 65,000 clones, around 90% seen once. CDR3 size: 17 residues. CDR1 and CDR2 (germline): SGHTS, YDEGEE. With 3 bases clipped from V and 1 base from J, the junction kept 11 bases outside the gene matches. Remarks on this clone: What it recognizes is unknown.

The sample here was peripheral blood, taken from a patient treated with proton-based radiotherapy. This sequence joins TRBV5-8 and TRBJ2-5, with 8 positions matching TRBD1. The origin of this receptor is an elderly man with esophageal cancer. The CDR3 region is CASSSLIWTGSQETQYF. Here the CDR3 DNA reads TGTGCCAGCAGCTCTCTAATATGGACAGGGAGCCAAGAGACCCAGTACTTC.